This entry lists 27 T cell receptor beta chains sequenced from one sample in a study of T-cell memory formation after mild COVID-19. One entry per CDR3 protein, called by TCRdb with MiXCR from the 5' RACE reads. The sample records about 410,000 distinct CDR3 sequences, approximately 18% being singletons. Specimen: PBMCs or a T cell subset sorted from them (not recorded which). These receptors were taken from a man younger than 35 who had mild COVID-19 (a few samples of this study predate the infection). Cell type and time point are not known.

The CDR3 spells CASLGQGEGSPLHF. As DNA, the CDR3 is TGTGCCAGCCTGGGACAGGGGGAAGGTTCACCCCTCCACTTT. The chain recombines TRBV4-2 with TRBJ1-6, with 11 nucleotides matching TRBD1. This CDR3 has 14 residues. Trimming cost V 8 bases and J 9 bases; bases outside gene matches: 6. Germline lookup yields CDR1 LGHNA and CDR2 YNFKEQ.

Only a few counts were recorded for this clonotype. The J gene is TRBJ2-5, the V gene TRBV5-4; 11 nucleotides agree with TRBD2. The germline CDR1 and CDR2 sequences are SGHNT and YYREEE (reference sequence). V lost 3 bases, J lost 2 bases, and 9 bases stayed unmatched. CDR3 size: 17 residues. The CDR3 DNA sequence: TGTGCCAGCAGCTCCCCTAGCGGGGGGACTCTACAAGAGACCCAGTACTTC. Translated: CASSSPSGGTLQETQYF.

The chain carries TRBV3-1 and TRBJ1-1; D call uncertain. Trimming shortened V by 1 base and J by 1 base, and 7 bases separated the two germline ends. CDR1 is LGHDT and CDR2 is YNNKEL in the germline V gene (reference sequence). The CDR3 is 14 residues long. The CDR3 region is CASSQVGRNTEAFF. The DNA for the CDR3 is TGTGCCAGCAGCCAAGTAGGAAGGAACACTGAAGCTTTCTTT.

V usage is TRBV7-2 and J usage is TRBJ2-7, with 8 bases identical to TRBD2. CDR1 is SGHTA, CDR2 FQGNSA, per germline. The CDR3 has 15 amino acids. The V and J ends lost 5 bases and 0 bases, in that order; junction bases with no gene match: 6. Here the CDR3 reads CASSLSGGHSYEQYF. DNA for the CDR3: TGTGCCAGCAGCCTGAGCGGGGGACACTCCTACGAGCAGTACTTC.

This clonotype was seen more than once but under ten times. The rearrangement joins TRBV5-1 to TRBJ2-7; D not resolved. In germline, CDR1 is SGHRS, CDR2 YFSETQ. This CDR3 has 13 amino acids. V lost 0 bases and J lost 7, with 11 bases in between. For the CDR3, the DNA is TGCGCCAGCAGCTTGGGGGGTCCGGCGGAGCAGTACGTC. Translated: CASSLGGPAEQYV.

The CDR3 DNA is TGTGCCAGCAGCTTACTCGGCGGGGTAAACAATGAGCAGTTCTTC. It yields the protein CASSLLGGVNNEQFF. The gene calls are TRBV7-3 and TRBJ2-1; D may be TRBD2 (6 bases). The CDR3 length is 15 residues. Germline assignment: CDR1 SGHTA and CDR2 FQGTGA. The ends were cut back, 2 bases at V and 5 bases at J, with 13 bases in the middle.

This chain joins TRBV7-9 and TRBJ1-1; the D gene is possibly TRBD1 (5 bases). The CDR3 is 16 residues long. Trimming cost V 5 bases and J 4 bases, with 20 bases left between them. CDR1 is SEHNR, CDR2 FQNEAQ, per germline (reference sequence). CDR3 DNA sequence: TGTGCCAGCAGCAGCATCGGCCGGGGCGGGGGCACTGAAGCTTTCTTT. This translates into CASSSIGRGGGTEAFF.

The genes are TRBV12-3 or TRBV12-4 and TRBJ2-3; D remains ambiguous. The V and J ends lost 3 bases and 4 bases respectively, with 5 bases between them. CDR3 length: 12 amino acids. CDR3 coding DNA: TGTGCCAGCAGTTTTATCGCAGATACGCAGTATTTT. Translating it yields CASSFIADTQYF.

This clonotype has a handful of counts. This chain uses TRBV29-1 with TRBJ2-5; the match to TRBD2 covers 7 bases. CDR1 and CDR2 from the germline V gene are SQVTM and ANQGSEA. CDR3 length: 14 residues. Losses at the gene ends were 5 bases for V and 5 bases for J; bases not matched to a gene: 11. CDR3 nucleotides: TGCAGCGTTTTCAACCCTCGCGGGGGTGAGACCCAGTACTTC. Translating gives CSVFNPRGGETQYF.

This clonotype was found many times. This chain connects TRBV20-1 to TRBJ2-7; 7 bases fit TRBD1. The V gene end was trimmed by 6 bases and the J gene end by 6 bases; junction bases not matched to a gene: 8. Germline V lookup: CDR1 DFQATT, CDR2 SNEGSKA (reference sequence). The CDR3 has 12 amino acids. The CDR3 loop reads CSAPDRDLEQYF. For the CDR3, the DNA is TGCAGTGCCCCCGACAGGGACCTCGAGCAGTACTTC.

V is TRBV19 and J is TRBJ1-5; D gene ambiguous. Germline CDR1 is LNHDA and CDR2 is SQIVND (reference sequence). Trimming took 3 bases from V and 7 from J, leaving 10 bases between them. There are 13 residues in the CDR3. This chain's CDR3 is CASSIAAGQPQHF. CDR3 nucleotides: TGTGCCAGTAGTATCGCGGCGGGACAGCCCCAGCATTTT.

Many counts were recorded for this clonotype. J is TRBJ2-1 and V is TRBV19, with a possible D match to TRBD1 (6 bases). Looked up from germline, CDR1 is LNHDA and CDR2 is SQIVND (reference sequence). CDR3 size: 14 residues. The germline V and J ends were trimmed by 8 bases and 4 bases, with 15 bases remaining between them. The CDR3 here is CASVQARGYNEQFF. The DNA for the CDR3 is TGTGCCAGTGTCCAAGCCAGGGGATACAATGAGCAGTTCTTC.

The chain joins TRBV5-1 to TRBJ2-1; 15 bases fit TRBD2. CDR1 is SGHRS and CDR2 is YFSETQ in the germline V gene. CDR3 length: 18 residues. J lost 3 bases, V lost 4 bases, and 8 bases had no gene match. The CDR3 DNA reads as TGCGCCAGCAGCCCGAAGGGGACTAGCGGGGGGAACTACAATGAGCAGTTCTTC. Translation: CASSPKGTSGGNYNEQFF.

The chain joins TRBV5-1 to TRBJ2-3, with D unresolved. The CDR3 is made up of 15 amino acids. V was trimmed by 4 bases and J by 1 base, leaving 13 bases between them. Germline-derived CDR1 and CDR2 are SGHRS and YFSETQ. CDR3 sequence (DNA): TGCGCCAGCAGCCCGACCGACGGCCGCACAGATACGCAGTATTTT. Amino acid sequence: CASSPTDGRTDTQYF.

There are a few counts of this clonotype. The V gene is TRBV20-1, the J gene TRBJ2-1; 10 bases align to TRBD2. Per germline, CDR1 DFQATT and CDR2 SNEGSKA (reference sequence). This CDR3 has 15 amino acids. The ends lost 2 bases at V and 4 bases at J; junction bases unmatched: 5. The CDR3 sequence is CSARLAGALYNEQFF. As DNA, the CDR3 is TGCAGTGCTAGACTAGCGGGGGCCTTATACAATGAGCAGTTCTTC.

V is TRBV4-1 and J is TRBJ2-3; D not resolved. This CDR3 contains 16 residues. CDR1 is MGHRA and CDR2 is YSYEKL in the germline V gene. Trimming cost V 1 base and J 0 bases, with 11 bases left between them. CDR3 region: CASSQVPDPSTDTQYF. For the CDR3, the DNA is TGCGCCAGCAGCCAAGTTCCAGACCCGAGCACAGATACGCAGTATTTT.

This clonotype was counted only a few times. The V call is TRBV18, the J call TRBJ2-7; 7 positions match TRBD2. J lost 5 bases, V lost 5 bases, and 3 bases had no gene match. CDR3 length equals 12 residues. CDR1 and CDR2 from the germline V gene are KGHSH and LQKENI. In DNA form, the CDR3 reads TGTGCCAGCTCAACGCTAGCGGACGAGCAGTACTTC. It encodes CASSTLADEQYF.

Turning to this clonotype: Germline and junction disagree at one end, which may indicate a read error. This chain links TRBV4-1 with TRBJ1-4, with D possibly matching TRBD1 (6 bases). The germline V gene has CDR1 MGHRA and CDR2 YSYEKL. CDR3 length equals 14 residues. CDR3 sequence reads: CASSQGGAGAKLIF. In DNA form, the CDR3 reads TGCGCCAGCAGCCAGGGGGGCGCAGGGGCAAAACTGATTTTT.

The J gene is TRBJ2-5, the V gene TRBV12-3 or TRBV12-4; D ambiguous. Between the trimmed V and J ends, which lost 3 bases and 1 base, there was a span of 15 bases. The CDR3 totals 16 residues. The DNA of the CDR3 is TGTGCCAGCAGTTTGGTTCCCGGCGTAACCCAAGAGACCCAGTACTTC. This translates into CASSLVPGVTQETQYF.

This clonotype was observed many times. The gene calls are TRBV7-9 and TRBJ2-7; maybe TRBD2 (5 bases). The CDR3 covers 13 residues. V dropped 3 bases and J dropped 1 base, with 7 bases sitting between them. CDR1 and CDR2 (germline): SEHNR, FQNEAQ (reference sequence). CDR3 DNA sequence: TGTGCCAGCAGCTTGGAGGTATCCTACGAGCAGTACTTC. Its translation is CASSLEVSYEQYF.

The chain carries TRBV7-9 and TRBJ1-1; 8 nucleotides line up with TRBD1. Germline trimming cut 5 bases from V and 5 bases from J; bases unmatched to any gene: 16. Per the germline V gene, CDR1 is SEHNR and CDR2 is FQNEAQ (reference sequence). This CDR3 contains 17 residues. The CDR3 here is CASSLSDRVVPNTEAFF. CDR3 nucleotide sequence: TGTGCCAGCAGCCTATCGGACAGGGTTGTCCCGAATACTGAAGCTTTCTTT.

The CDR3 region is CASSWRVGQTNYGYTF. The DNA of the CDR3 is TGTGCCAGCAGCTGGCGGGTCGGACAGACTAACTATGGCTACACCTTC. The chain couples TRBV7-2 to TRBJ1-2, with TRBD1 as a possible D gene (6 bases). Germline V gene sequence: CDR1 SGHTA, CDR2 FQGNSA. Trimming took off 4 bases at V and 0 bases at J, with 15 bases between the two ends. CDR3 length: 16 residues.

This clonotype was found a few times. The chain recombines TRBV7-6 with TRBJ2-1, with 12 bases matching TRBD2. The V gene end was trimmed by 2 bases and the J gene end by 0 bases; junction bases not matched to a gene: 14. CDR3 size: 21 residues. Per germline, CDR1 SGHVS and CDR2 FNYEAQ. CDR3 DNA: TGTGCCAGCAGCTTACCTCCTCTAGCGGGGGGGCCTCGGCACTCCTACAATGAGCAGTTCTTC. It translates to CASSLPPLAGGPRHSYNEQFF.

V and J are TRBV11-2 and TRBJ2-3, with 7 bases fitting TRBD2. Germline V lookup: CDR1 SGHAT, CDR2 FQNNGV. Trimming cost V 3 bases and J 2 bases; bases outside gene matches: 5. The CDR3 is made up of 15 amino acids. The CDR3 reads CASSLRGINTDTQYF. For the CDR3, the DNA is TGTGCCAGCAGCTTGCGGGGGATTAACACAGATACGCAGTATTTT.

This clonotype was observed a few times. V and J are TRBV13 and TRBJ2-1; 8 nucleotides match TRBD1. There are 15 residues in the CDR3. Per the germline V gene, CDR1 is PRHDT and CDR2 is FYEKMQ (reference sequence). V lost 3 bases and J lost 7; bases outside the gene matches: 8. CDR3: CASSFRDRGSNEQFF. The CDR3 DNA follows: TGTGCCAGCAGCTTCCGAGACAGGGGATCTAATGAGCAGTTCTTC.

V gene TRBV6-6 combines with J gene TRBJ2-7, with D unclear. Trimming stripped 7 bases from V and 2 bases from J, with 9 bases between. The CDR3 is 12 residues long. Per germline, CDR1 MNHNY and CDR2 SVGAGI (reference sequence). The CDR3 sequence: CASKDPAYEQYF. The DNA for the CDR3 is TGTGCCAGCAAGGACCCAGCCTACGAGCAGTACTTC.

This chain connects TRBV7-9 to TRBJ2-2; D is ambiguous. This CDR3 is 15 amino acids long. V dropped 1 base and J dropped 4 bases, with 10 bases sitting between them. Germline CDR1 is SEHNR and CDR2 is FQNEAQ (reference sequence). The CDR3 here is CASSLGGSVTGELFF. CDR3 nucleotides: TGTGCCAGCAGCTTAGGTGGCAGCGTCACCGGGGAGCTGTTTTTT.